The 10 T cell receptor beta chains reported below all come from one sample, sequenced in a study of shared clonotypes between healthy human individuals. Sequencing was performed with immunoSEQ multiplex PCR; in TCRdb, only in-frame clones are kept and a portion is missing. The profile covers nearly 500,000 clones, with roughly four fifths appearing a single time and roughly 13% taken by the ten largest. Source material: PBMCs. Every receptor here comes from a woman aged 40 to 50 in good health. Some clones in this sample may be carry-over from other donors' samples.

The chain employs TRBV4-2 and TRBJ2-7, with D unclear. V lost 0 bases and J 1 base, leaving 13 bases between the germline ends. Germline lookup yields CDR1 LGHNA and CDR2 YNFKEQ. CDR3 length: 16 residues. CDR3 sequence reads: CASSQDSGSSSYEQYF. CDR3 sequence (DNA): TGTGCCAGCAGCCAAGATTCAGGCTCTTCATCCTACGAGCAGTACTTC.

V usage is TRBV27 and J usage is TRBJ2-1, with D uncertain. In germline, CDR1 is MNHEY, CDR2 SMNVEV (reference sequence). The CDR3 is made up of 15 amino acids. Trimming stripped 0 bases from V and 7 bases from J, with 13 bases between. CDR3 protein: CASSLSKWSQNEQFF. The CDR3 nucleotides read TGTGCCAGCAGTTTATCGAAATGGTCCCAGAATGAGCAGTTCTTC.

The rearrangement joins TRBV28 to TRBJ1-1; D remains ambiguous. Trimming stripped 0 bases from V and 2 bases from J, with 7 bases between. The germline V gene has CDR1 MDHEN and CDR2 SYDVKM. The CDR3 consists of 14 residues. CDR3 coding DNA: TGTGCCAGCAGTTTATGGGGAGGCAACACTGAAGCTTTCTTT. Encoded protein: CASSLWGGNTEAFF. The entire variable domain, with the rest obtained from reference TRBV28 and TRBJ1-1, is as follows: DVKVTQSSRYLVKRTGEKVFLECVQDMDHENMFWYRQDPGLGLRLIYFSYDVKMKEKGDIPEGYSVSREKKERFSLILESASTNQTSMYLCASSLWGGNTEAFFGQGTRLTVV.

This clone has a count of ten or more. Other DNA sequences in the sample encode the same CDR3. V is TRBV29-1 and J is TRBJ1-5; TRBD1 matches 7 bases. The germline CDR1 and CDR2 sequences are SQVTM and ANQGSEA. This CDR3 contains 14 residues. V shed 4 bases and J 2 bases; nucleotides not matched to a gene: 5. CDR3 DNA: TGCAGCGTTGCGTTTGGACAGGGCAATCAGCCCCAGCATTTT. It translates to CSVAFGQGNQPQHF.

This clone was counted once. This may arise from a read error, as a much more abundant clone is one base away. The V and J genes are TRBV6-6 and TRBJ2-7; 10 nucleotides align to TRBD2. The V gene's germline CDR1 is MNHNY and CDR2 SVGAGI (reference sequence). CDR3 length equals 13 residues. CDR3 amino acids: CASSFTLAGEQCF. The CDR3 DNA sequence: TGTGCCAGCAGTTTCACCCTAGCGGGGGAGCAGTGCTTC.

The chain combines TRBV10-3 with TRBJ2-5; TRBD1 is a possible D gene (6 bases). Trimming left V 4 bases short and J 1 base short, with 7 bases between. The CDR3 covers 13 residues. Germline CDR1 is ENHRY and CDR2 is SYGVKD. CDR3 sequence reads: CAISGQAQETQYF. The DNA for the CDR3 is TGTGCCATCAGTGGACAGGCCCAAGAGACCCAGTACTTC.

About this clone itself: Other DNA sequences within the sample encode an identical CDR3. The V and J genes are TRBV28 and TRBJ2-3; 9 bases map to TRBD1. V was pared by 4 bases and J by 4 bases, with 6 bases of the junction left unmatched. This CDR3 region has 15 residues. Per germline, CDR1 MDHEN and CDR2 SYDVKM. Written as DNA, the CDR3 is TGTGCCAGCAGTTCCGGGACAGGGCTTCCAGATACGCAGTATTTT. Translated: CASSSGTGLPDTQYF.

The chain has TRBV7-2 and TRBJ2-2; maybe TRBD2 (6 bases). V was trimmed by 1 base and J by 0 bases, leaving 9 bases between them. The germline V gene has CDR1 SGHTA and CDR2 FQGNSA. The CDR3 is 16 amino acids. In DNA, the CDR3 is TGTGCCAGCAGCTTAGTGGGCGGGGCGAACACCGGGGAGCTGTTTTTT. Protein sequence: CASSLVGGANTGELFF.

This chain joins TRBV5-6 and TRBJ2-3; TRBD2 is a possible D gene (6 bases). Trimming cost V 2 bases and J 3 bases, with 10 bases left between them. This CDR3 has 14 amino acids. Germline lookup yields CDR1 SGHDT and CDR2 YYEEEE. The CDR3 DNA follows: TGTGCCAGCAGCTTCGGTGGGAGGACAGATACGCAGTATTTT. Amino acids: CASSFGGRTDTQYF.

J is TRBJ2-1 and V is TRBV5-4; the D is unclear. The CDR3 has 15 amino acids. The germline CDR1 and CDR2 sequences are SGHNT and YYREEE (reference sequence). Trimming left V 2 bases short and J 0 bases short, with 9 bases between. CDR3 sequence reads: CASSFRLSSYNEQFF. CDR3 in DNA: TGTGCCAGCAGCTTTCGTCTAAGCTCCTACAATGAGCAGTTCTTC.